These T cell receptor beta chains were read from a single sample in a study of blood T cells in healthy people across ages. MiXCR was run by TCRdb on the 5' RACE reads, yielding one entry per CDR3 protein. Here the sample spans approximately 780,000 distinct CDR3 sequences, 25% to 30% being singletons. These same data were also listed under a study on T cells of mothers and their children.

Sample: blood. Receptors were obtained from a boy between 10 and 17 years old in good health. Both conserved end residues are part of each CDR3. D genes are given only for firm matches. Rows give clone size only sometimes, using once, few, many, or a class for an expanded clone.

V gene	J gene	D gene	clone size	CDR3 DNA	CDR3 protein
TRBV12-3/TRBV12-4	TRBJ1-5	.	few	TGTGCCAGCAGTTTTGAAGCAGGGCGCCAGCCCCAGCATTTT	CASSFEAGRQPQHF
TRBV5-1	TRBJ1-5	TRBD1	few	TGCGCCAGCAGCTTGGGAGGGACAGGGCAGGGACAGCCCCAGCATTTT	CASSLGGTGQGQPQHF
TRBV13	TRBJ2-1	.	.	TGTGCCAGCAGCGGGCAGGGAAGCAATGAGCAGTTCTTC	CASSGQGSNEQFF
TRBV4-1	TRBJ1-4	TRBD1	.	TGCGCCAGCAGCCAAGCACAGGGGAATGAAAAACTGTTTTTT	CASSQAQGNEKLFF
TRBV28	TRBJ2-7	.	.	TGTGCCAGCAGTTTATGGGACGAGCAGTACTTC	CASSLWDEQYF
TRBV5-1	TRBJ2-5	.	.	TGCGCCAGCAGCTTGGGTGGAGAGATCCAGTACTTC	CASSLGGEIQYF
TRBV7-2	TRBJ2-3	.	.	TGTGCCAGCAGCTTAGGGACTCTGGGGTTCACAGATACGCAGTATTTT	CASSLGTLGFTDTQYF
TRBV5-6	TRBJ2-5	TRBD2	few	TGTGCCAGCAGCGATTCGACTAGCGGGGGCCTGTGGTACTTC	CASSDSTSGGLWYF
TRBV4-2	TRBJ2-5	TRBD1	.	TGTGCCAGCAGCCTTTTGGACAGGGCTAAGACCCAGTACTTC	CASSLLDRAKTQYF
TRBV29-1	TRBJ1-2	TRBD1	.	TGCAGCGTGGATGACAGGGGCGGGCATGGCTACACCTTC	CSVDDRGGHGYTF
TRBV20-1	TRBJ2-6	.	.	TGCAGTGCTAGAGAGGGGTTAGGAAGCTCTGGGGCCAACGTCCTGACTTTC	CSAREGLGSSGANVLTF
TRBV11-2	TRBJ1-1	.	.	TGTGCCAGCAGCTCGGTCCGGGCCCGACCAACGCAAGCTTTCTTT	CASSSVRARPTQAFF
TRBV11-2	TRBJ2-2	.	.	TGTGCCAGCAGCTCCGGGCTTGGGGAGCTGTTTTTT	CASSSGLGELFF
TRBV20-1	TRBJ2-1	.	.	TGCAGTGCTAGGAAGACCGTCGCGGGGCAGTTCTTC	CSARKTVAGQFF
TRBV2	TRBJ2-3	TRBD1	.	TGTGCCAGCACCGATGGGGACAGCAGCATAGATACGCAGTATTTT	CASTDGDSSIDTQYF
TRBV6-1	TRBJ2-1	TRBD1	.	TGTGCCAGCAGTGAACGTGGGACAGGTAGCTCCTACAATGAGCAGTTCTTC	CASSERGTGSSYNEQFF
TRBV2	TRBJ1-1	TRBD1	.	TGTGCCAGCGAAGGGACAGGGAAGTTCTTT	CASEGTGKFF
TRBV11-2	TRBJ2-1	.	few	TGTGCCAGCAGCTTGGGAGTAGGGTCCTACAATGAGCAGTTCTTC	CASSLGVGSYNEQFF
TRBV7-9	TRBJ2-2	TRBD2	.	TGTGCCAGCAGCTACTGGACTAGCGCCAACACCGGGGAGCTGTTTTTT	CASSYWTSANTGELFF
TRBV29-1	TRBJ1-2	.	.	TGCAGCGCTCGCGACACCACCTATGGCTACACCTTC	CSARDTTYGYTF
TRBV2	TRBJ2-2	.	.	TGTGCCAGCACAGCCGAATCCGGGGAGCTGTTTTTT	CASTAESGELFF
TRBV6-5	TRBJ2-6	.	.	TGTGCCAGCAGATCGCAACACGTCCTGACTTTC	CASRSQHVLTF
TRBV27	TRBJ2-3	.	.	TGTGCCAGCAGAGGGTTTGGCGGGGGCCTCACAGATACGCAGTATTTT	CASRGFGGGLTDTQYF
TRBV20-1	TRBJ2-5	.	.	TGCAGTGCACGGGACTTTTTAGGCAAGACCCAGTACTTC	CSARDFLGKTQYF
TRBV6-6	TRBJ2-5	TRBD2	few	TGTGCCAGCAGTTCCCCGACGCTAGCGGGGAGGGGGGCCCAGTACTTC	CASSSPTLAGRGAQYF
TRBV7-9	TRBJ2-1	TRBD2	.	TGTGCCAGCAGCCGAGAGCGGGGGGGCCTTCCTCCCTCCTACAATGAGCAGTTCTTC	CASSRERGGLPPSYNEQFF
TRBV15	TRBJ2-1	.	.	TGTGCCACCAGCCCCCAGGGCCTTTTGGATGAGCAGTTCTTC	CATSPQGLLDEQFF
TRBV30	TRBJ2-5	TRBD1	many	TGTGCCTGGAGTGTACAGGGGGAGACCCAGTACTTC	CAWSVQGETQYF
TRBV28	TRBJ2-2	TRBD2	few	TGTGCCAGCAGTACCCCAACTGGGGGACTAGGTGGAAGAGGGGAGCTGTTTTTT	CASSTPTGGLGGRGELFF
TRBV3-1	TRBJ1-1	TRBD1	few	TGTGCCAGCAGCCAAACCCTCGGACAGGGTCATTTCTTT	CASSQTLGQGHFF
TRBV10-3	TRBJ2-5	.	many	TGTGCCATCAGTGAGGGGGTGGAGACCCAGTACTTC	CAISEGVETQYF
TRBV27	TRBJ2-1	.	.	TGTGCCAGCACCCCGCGGTCTGTAGCCTACAATGAGCAGTTCTTC	CASTPRSVAYNEQFF
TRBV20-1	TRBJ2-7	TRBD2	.	TGCAGTGCTTACGGGGGGGCCGGCCTACGCGAGCAGTACTTC	CSAYGGAGLREQYF
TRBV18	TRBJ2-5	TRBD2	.	TGTGCCAGCTCACCATTTAGCGGGGCGCTCCAAGAGACCCAGTACTTC	CASSPFSGALQETQYF
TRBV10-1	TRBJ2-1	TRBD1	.	TGCGCCAGCAGTGAGAGGGGACAGGGCGGCAATGAGCAGTTCTTC	CASSERGQGGNEQFF
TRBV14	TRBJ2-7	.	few	TGTGCCAGCAGCCAAGAAATCTGGACCGTGGTCGACGAGCAGTACTTC	CASSQEIWTVVDEQYF
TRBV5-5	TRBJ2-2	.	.	TGTGCCAGCAGCTTGGCCAGCCCAACCGGGGAGCTGTTTTTT	CASSLASPTGELFF
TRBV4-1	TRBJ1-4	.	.	TGCGCCAGCAGCCCAGGGATTGCGAAAACAACTAATGAAAAACTGTTTTTT	CASSPGIAKTTNEKLFF
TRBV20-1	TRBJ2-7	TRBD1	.	TGCAGTGCTAGGGGGACAGTAACCACGTACTTC	CSARGTVTTYF
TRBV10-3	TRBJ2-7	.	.	TGTGCCATCAGTGACGGATCCTACGAGCAGTACTTC	CAISDGSYEQYF
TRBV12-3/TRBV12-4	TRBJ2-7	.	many	TGTGCCAGCAGTCGGACAGCGAGCTCCTACGAGCAGTACTTC	CASSRTASSYEQYF
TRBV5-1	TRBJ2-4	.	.	TGCGCCAGCAGCTTGGGAGGGGCCTTCGACAAAAACATTCAGTACTTC	CASSLGGAFDKNIQYF
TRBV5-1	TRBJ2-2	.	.	TGCGCCAGCAGCTTGGCCGTCAGAGGGCGCACCGGGGAGCTGTTTTTT	CASSLAVRGRTGELFF
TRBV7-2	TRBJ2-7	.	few	TGTGCCAGCAGCTTCAGACTAGGGGGCCACGAGCAGTACTTC	CASSFRLGGHEQYF
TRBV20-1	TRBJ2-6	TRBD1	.	TGCAGTGCTAGCGAGGGGGCATTGAGAGGGGCCAACGTCCTGACTTTC	CSASEGALRGANVLTF
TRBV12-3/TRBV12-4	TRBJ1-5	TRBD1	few	TGTGCCAGCAGTTTAGCAACTCGACAGGGCGGCCAGCCCCAGCATTTT	CASSLATRQGGQPQHF
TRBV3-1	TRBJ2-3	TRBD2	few	TGTGCCAGCAGCCAAGTCGGGGGGACCACAGATACGCAGTATTTT	CASSQVGGTTDTQYF